The T cell receptor beta chain described here comes from a study of shared clonotypes between healthy human individuals (dated by TCRdb to 2018 to 2021). At the level of the whole study: The cohort included a few men and a couple of women between 18 and 49 years of age. Libraries were prepared and TCR repertoires were sequenced by different laboratories using diverse techniques, in order to increase sequencing depth and limit assay-specific biases. Each donor's leukapheresis produced roughly between roughly 0.94 and 9.5 billion PBMCs. Per donor, three plates each were used for CD4 naive and CD4 memory, two for CD8 naive, and one for CD8 memory. Blood TCR repertoires of roughly five healthy adults were deeply sequenced to estimate repertoire size and the extent of clonotype sharing between individuals.

Via the germline V gene, CDR1 is MNHNS and CDR2 SASEGT. Trimming accounts for 4 bases at V and 11 bases at J, while the number of junction bases matched to no gene is 8. From cysteine to phenylalanine, the CDR3 is 13 amino acids long. The CDR3 DNA has 39 bases and is translated from base 1. Donors were healthy HIV-negative adults with no recently reported acute infections or vaccinations. All donors were Caucasian adults living in Nashville, Tennessee, USA. CD4+ T cells were enriched by magnetic negative selection, after which naive cells were positively selected on CD45RA and the negative fraction was taken as the memory subset. After blood collection by leukapheresis, PBMCs were isolated using Ficoll-Histopaque density gradient centrifugation and then cryopreserved in the vapor phase of liquid nitrogen. Analytical flow cytometry was used to check the purity and quantity of each magnetically sorted T cell population. From each sorted fraction, genomic DNA was isolated and quantified by UV absorbance on a Nanodrop 2000c.

This clone was counted a single time. Which antigen it targets is not known. Base qualities are missing; no much larger clone stands one base away. TCR CDR3 regions were amplified from genomic DNA by multiplex PCR using the deep immunoSEQ assay. For each cell subset, the extracted genomic DNA was distributed evenly across all wells of several immunoSEQ 96-well plates, and each plate served as one replicate. For sorted subsets, each replicate PCR was loaded with around 200 ng genomic DNA, equivalent to some 27,000 T cell genomes. Purified libraries were quantified with a Qubit 3.0 fluorometer, sized on a Bioanalyzer 2100, and re-quantified with the KAPA Library Quantification kit. Every immunoSEQ 96-well plate was sequenced on a dedicated single-read 150-cycle Illumina NextSeq 550 flow cell. Concerning the study's data processing: The immunoSEQ output contained only junctional sequences without quality scores, so filtering could not match that applied to full-length reads. To assign V/J genes and CDR3, sequences were annotated using PyIR, a Python wrapper for IgBLAST v1.9, with IMGT germline references. Any read was removed if the V/J assignment was weak (E-value above 1e-6), the CDR3 was missing, or the read contained stop codons, out-of-frame junctions, or ambiguous translated residues. V3J clonotypes were defined as sequences sharing the same inferred V gene, J gene, and CDR3 amino acid sequence. Percentage overlap between repertoires was computed as shared unique clonotypes divided by the size of the smaller repertoire. Three approaches were used to assess repertoire richness: RTK rarefaction, the Chao1 estimator, and Recon v2.1 estimates of unobserved clonotypes. OLGA was used to compute generation probabilities for all TCRbeta clonotypes that the gDNA method yielded from a handful of donors. TCRdb took over this immuneACCESS table, retaining in-frame rearrangements with V and J assigned. Such tables are incomplete; in checked studies, under half of the missing clones stem from an unresolved V gene, and the remainder is unexplained. V and J calls and clone size are those listed in that table; D and trimming were worked out from the DNA. For this sample the table gives over 850,000 clones, of which approximately 80% were detected only once. The top ten hold roughly 0.65% of the sample.

General study outcomes and caveats: Compared with non-shared clonotypes, the clonotypes found in all four sorted-subset donors had higher generation probabilities. The genetic and exposure-history diversity represented was limited by the small number of donors. Sampling was limited to blood, and TCR repertoires in tissue likely differ from TCR repertoires in blood. Pairwise subsampling indicated that sequencing depth was expected to affect the degree of clonotype sharing among donors. About 4.5% of naive CD4, around 3.6% of naive CD8, about 2.1% of memory CD4, and about 0.4% of memory CD8 clonotypes were shared across a few donors. Naive subsets generally had larger estimated clonotype richness than memory subsets. Incomplete sequencing was indicated by rarefaction of sorted-subset datasets, despite the large sequencing depth.

The chain is assembled from TRBV6-1 and TRBJ1-5; a stretch of 7 junction bases matches TRBD1. This sequence was found in a man between 18 and 35 years old in good health. Some clones in this sample may be carry-over from other donors' samples. Input material: memory CD4+ T cells from PBMCs. The cell subset or site label corresponds to: CD45RA-negative fraction. The CDR3 protein is CASSGQGVTTQHF. The bases are TGTGCCAGCAGTGGACAGGGTGTGACGACCCAGCATTTT.